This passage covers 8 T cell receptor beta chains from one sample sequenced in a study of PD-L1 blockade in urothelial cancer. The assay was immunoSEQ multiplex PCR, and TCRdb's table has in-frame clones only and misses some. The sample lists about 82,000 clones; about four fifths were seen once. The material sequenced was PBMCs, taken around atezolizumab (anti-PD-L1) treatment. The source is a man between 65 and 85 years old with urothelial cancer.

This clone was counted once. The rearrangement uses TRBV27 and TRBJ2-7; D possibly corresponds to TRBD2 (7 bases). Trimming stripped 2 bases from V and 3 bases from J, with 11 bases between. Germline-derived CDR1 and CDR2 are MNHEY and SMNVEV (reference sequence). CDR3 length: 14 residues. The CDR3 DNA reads TGTGCCAGCAGTTTAAGGGGGGGGGACTACGAGCAGTACTTC. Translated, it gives CASSLRGGDYEQYF.

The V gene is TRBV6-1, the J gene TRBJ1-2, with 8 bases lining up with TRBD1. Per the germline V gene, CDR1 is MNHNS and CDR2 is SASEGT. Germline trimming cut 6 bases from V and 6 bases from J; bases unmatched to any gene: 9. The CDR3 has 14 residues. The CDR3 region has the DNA TGTGCCAGCAGCCCCGGACAGGGCTGGGATGGCTACACCTTC. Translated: CASSPGQGWDGYTF.

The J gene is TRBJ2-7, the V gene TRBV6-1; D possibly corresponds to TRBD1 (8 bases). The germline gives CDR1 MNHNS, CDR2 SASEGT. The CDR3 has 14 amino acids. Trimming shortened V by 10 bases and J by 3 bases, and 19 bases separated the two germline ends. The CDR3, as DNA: TGTGCCACCGGACAGGGAGGGGCGGTCTACGAGCAGTACTTC. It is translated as CATGQGGAVYEQYF.

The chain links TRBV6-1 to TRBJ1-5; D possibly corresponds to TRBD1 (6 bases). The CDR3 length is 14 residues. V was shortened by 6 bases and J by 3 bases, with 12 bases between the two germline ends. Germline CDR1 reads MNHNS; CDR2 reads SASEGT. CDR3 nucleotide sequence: TGTGCCAGCAGCGATAACAGGGCCAATCAGCCCCAGCATTTT. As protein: CASSDNRANQPQHF.

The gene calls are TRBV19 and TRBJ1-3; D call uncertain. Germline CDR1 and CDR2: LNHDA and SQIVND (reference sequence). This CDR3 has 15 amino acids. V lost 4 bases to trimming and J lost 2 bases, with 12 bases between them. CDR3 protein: CASSSSGIAGNTIYF. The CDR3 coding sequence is TGTGCCAGTAGTAGCTCGGGGATAGCTGGAAACACCATATATTTT.

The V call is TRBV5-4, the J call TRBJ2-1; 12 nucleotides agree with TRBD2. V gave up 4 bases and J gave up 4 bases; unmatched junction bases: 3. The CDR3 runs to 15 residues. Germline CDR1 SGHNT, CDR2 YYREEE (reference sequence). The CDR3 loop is CASSPGLAGYNEQFF. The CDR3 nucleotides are TGTGCCAGCAGCCCCGGACTAGCGGGGTACAATGAGCAGTTCTTC.

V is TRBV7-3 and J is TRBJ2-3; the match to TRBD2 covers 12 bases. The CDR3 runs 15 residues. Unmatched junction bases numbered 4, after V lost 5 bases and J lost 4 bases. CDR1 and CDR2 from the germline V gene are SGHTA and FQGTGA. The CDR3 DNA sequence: TGTGCCAGCAGCATACTAGCGGGAGGCCCAGATACGCAGTATTTT. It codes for CASSILAGGPDTQYF.

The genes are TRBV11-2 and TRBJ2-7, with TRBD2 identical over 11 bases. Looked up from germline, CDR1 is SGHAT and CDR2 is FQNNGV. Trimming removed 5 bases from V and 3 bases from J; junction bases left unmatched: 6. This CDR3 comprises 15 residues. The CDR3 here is CASSPGLAANYEQYF. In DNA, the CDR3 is TGTGCCAGCAGCCCGGGACTAGCGGCGAACTACGAGCAGTACTTC.